This TCR beta chain stems from a study of blood T cells in healthy people across ages. With a J-beta primer mix and a sample-barcoded 5' primer, a second PCR ran about 7 to 12 cycles. TCRdb recomputed calls from the 5' RACE reads with MiXCR, one row per CDR3 protein. The sample has about 900,000 distinct CDR3 sequences; roughly 60% are singletons. The CDR3 spans 15 residues. V was cut by 2 bases and J by 0 bases, with 10 bases left in between. Germline V gene data show CDR1 as MDHEN and CDR2 as SYDVKM. Sequencing was done on a sample of blood. The TCR originated in a man aged 30-40 years in good health. This chain joins TRBV28 and TRBJ1-1; D is possibly TRBD1 (5 bases). The CDR3 sequence is CASSLLGQLNTEAFF. For the CDR3, the DNA is TGTGCCAGCAGTTTACTCGGACAACTGAACACTGAAGCTTTCTTT.